This TCR beta chain was captured in a study of follicular helper T cells after annual influenza vaccination. Study-level points and caveats: Successive annual vaccinations recalled a recurrent oligoclonal ICOS+CD38+ cTfh response with influenza-specific clonotypes.

The CDR3 is 15 amino acids. Trimming took off 4 bases at V and 3 bases at J, with 14 bases between the two ends. Germline lookup yields CDR1 SGHRS and CDR2 YFSETQ. TCRB was sequenced at Survey level resolution. Generated by immunoSEQ multiplex PCR, the TCRdb table keeps only in-frame clones and is missing some. The data show 10,000 or so clones, about 80% seen once. Comments on this clone: Its antigen is unidentified.

Described time point: 2014-2015 season, pre-vaccination. Before and after seasonal inactivated influenza vaccination, adults gave blood for sorting CD4 subsets for sequencing. Community-dwelling subjects without influenza vaccination in the prior 6 months were enrolled. The TCR was taken from an adult who received the influenza vaccine. The sequencing used CXCR5- memory CD4+ T cells sorted from blood, collected on the day of influenza vaccination. The V gene is TRBV5-1, the J gene TRBJ1-3, with D possibly being TRBD1 (6 bases). CDR3: CASSVQGFGGNTIYF. CDR3 nucleotides: TGCGCCAGCAGCGTCCAGGGGTTCGGTGGAAACACCATATATTTT.